A selection of T cell receptor beta chains follows, all from one sample in a study of blood T cells in healthy people across ages. TCRdb recomputed calls from the 5' RACE reads with MiXCR, one row per CDR3 protein. The data show some 860,000 distinct CDR3 sequences, roughly 56% seen once. The sequencing sample was made of blood. These receptors all stem from a man in his forties in good health. CDR3s include the opening cysteine and the closing phenylalanine or tryptophan. A D gene is named only where the DNA matches it firmly. Some rows mark clone size as missing; the rest say once, few, many or name a class of expanded clone.

J gene	V gene	clone size	D gene	CDR3 length	CDR3 DNA	CDR3 protein
TRBJ2-5	TRBV5-1	few	.	15	TGCGCCAGCAGCCCTCAGGGGACACCAGGAGAGACCCAGTACTTC	CASSPQGTPGETQYF
TRBJ1-5	TRBV6-1	.	TRBD1	19	TGTGCCAGCAGACCCGACAGGGGGAGCACGGATATAAGCAATCAGCCCCAGCATTTT	CASRPDRGSTDISNQPQHF
TRBJ2-3	TRBV29-1	few	.	13	TGCAGCGTTGACGAAGGAAACACAGATACGCAGTATTTT	CSVDEGNTDTQYF
TRBJ1-1	TRBV28	.	.	15	TGTGCCAGCAGTCCCCCGGAAGTTCGGAACACTGAAGCTTTCTTT	CASSPPEVRNTEAFF
TRBJ2-1	TRBV20-1	.	TRBD2	15	TGCAGTGCTAGAGACCCGGGACTAGCGTTTATTGGGCAGTTCTTC	CSARDPGLAFIGQFF
TRBJ1-1	TRBV12-3/TRBV12-4	.	.	13	TGTGCCAGCAGTCTCCGTGAGGGGACTGAAGCTTTCTTT	CASSLREGTEAFF
TRBJ2-1	TRBV3-1	once	.	16	TGTGCCAGCAGCCAAGATGGGAGAGCTGCGGTGCTTGAGCAGTTCTTC	CASSQDGRAAVLEQFF
TRBJ2-3	TRBV5-1	.	TRBD1	14	TGTGCCAGCAGCTCGGACAGGGGAGGGGATACGCAGTATTTT	CASSSDRGGDTQYF
TRBJ2-5	TRBV4-3	.	TRBD1	14	TGCGCCAGCAGCCCCGGACAGGGGACGGAGACCCAGTACTTC	CASSPGQGTETQYF
TRBJ2-5	TRBV29-1	many	.	14	TGCAGCGCCCTAAGTGGACAGCCTAAAGAGACCCAGTACTTC	CSALSGQPKETQYF
TRBJ2-1	TRBV27	.	TRBD2	15	TGTGCCAGCAGTTTAGCGGGGGGGCCTAGGAATGAGCAGTTCTTC	CASSLAGGPRNEQFF
TRBJ2-5	TRBV29-1	many	.	11	TGCAGCGTTGAGCCTCAAGAGACCCAGTACTTC	CSVEPQETQYF
TRBJ2-7	TRBV18	.	.	13	TGTGCCAGCTCACCGGACCCGGGCTACGAGCAGTACTTC	CASSPDPGYEQYF
TRBJ2-3	TRBV7-7	.	.	13	TGTGCCAGCAGCGCGTTCGCGACAGATACGCAGTATTTT	CASSAFATDTQYF
TRBJ1-2	TRBV7-8	.	.	15	TGTGCCAGCAGCTTAGGGCGGGGGGGCGAGTATGGCTACACCTTC	CASSLGRGGEYGYTF
TRBJ2-5	TRBV6-6	.	.	14	TGTGCCAGCAGTCAATCGCTCGTGTGGGAGACCCAGTACTTC	CASSQSLVWETQYF
TRBJ2-5	TRBV20-1	.	TRBD2	16	TGCAGTGCTGGCCATTGGTCTAGCGGGAGGGGGGAGACCCAGTACTTC	CSAGHWSSGRGETQYF
TRBJ1-3	TRBV29-1	.	.	15	TGCAGCGCTACCGGGACGGTGAGCTCTGGAAACACCATATATTTT	CSATGTVSSGNTIYF
TRBJ2-3	TRBV4-2	.	.	16	TGTGCCAGCAGTCAAGATGATTCCTCGAGCACAGATACGCAGTATTTT	CASSQDDSSSTDTQYF
TRBJ2-1	TRBV7-9	few	.	12	TGTGCCAGCAGCTTAGGAAGCAATGAGCAGTTCTTC	CASSLGSNEQFF
TRBJ1-4	TRBV28	.	.	12	TGTGCCAGCAGTTTAGGCTACGAAAAACTGTTTTTT	CASSLGYEKLFF
TRBJ1-1	TRBV18	.	.	14	TGTGCCAGCTCACCGGAGGTATTTGACACTGAAGCTTTCTTT	CASSPEVFDTEAFF
TRBJ1-2	TRBV5-1	few	.	14	TGCGCCAGCAGCCCGGCGGCGGTGGACTATGGCTACACCTTC	CASSPAAVDYGYTF
TRBJ1-5	TRBV20-1	.	TRBD1	14	TGCAGTGCTCGTCGGGACAGGGGAATTCAGCCCCAGCATTTT	CSARRDRGIQPQHF
TRBJ1-6	TRBV7-2	.	.	17	TGTGCCAGCAGCTTAATTAGCGCGATTAACGCGAATTCACCCCTCCACTTT	CASSLISAINANSPLHF
TRBJ2-1	TRBV7-2	few	TRBD2	14	TGTGCCAGCAGCCCGGGACTAGCGGGAGCCGAGCAGTTCTTC	CASSPGLAGAEQFF
TRBJ2-5	TRBV10-3	once	TRBD2	15	TGTGCCATCAGTAATTGGGGACTAGCATCAGAGACCCAGTACTTC	CAISNWGLASETQYF
TRBJ2-1	TRBV5-1	.	TRBD2	17	TGCGCCAGCAGCTGGACTAGCGGGGGAACTACCTACAATGAGCAGTTCTTC	CASSWTSGGTTYNEQFF
TRBJ1-2	TRBV27	few	TRBD1	15	TGTGCCAGCAGCCCCGGGACAGTTATGAACTATGGCTACACCTTC	CASSPGTVMNYGYTF
TRBJ2-7	TRBV4-2	few	TRBD2	15	TGTGCCAGCGGCTTGCTAGCGGGAGGCACCTACGAGCAGTACTTC	CASGLLAGGTYEQYF
TRBJ2-3	TRBV7-8	few	TRBD2	15	TGTGCCAGCAGCTTAGGTGGCGGGGGGGCAGATACGCAGTATTTT	CASSLGGGGADTQYF
TRBJ1-1	TRBV12-3/TRBV12-4	few	.	15	TGTGCCAGCACCGGTAGGAGGGCAAGGAACACTGAAGCTTTCTTT	CASTGRRARNTEAFF
TRBJ2-7	TRBV7-2	few	TRBD2	14	TGTGCCAGCAGCCCCGGGACTAGCGGGAACGAGCAGTACTTC	CASSPGTSGNEQYF
TRBJ2-1	TRBV4-2	.	.	15	TGTGCCAGCAGCCTGGAAAGGGCGGTTTACAATGAGCAGTTCTTC	CASSLERAVYNEQFF
TRBJ1-3	TRBV20-1	.	TRBD1	17	TGCAGTGCAACACAGGGGGGACTGGTTGCCTCTGGAAACACCATATATTTT	CSATQGGLVASGNTIYF
TRBJ2-3	TRBV29-1	.	TRBD2	18	TGCAGCGCCGTCCCCCCTACTAGCGGGAGGGCCAAATCAGATACGCAGTATTTT	CSAVPPTSGRAKSDTQYF
TRBJ2-7	TRBV28	.	TRBD2	14	TGTGCCAGCAGTTTTAGTAGCGGGAGCTACGAGCAGTACTTC	CASSFSSGSYEQYF
TRBJ1-2	TRBV9	.	.	14	TGTGCCAGCAGCGTAGCTGGGCAGGACTATGGCTACACCTTC	CASSVAGQDYGYTF
TRBJ2-7	TRBV27	few	TRBD2	16	TGTGCCAGCAGTTCGACTTCCGGGACTAGCTTCTACGAGCAGTACTTC	CASSSTSGTSFYEQYF
TRBJ2-4	TRBV5-5	.	.	19	TGTGCCAGCAGCCGCGTCTATCGGTCGGACGAATCGACCAAAAACATTCAGTACTTC	CASSRVYRSDESTKNIQYF
TRBJ2-3	TRBV3-1	.	.	13	TGTGCCAGCAGCCAATTCGAGGGGAACGGGCAGTATTTT	CASSQFEGNGQYF
TRBJ2-5	TRBV6-1	few	.	14	TGTGCCAGCAGAATTGAGGCTGACACCTTCAAGCAGTACTTC	CASRIEADTFKQYF